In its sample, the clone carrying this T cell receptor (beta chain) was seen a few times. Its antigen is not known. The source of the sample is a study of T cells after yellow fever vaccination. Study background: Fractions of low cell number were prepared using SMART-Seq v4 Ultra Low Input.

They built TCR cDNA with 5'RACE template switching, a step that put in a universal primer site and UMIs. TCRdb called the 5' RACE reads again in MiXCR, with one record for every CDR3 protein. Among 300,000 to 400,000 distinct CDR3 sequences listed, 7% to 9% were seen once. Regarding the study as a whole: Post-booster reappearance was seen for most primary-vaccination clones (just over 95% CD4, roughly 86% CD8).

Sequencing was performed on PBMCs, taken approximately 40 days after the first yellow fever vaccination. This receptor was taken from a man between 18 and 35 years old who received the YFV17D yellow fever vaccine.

CDR3 sequence reads: CASSAPSGENEKLFF. In DNA form, the CDR3 reads TGTGCCAGCAGCGCGCCTTCAGGGGAAAATGAAAAACTGTTTTTT. The J gene is TRBJ1-4, the V gene TRBV21-1; TRBD1 is the table's D call, not checked against the DNA. TRBV21-1 is noted as a pseudogene. The length of the CDR3 is 15 residues.